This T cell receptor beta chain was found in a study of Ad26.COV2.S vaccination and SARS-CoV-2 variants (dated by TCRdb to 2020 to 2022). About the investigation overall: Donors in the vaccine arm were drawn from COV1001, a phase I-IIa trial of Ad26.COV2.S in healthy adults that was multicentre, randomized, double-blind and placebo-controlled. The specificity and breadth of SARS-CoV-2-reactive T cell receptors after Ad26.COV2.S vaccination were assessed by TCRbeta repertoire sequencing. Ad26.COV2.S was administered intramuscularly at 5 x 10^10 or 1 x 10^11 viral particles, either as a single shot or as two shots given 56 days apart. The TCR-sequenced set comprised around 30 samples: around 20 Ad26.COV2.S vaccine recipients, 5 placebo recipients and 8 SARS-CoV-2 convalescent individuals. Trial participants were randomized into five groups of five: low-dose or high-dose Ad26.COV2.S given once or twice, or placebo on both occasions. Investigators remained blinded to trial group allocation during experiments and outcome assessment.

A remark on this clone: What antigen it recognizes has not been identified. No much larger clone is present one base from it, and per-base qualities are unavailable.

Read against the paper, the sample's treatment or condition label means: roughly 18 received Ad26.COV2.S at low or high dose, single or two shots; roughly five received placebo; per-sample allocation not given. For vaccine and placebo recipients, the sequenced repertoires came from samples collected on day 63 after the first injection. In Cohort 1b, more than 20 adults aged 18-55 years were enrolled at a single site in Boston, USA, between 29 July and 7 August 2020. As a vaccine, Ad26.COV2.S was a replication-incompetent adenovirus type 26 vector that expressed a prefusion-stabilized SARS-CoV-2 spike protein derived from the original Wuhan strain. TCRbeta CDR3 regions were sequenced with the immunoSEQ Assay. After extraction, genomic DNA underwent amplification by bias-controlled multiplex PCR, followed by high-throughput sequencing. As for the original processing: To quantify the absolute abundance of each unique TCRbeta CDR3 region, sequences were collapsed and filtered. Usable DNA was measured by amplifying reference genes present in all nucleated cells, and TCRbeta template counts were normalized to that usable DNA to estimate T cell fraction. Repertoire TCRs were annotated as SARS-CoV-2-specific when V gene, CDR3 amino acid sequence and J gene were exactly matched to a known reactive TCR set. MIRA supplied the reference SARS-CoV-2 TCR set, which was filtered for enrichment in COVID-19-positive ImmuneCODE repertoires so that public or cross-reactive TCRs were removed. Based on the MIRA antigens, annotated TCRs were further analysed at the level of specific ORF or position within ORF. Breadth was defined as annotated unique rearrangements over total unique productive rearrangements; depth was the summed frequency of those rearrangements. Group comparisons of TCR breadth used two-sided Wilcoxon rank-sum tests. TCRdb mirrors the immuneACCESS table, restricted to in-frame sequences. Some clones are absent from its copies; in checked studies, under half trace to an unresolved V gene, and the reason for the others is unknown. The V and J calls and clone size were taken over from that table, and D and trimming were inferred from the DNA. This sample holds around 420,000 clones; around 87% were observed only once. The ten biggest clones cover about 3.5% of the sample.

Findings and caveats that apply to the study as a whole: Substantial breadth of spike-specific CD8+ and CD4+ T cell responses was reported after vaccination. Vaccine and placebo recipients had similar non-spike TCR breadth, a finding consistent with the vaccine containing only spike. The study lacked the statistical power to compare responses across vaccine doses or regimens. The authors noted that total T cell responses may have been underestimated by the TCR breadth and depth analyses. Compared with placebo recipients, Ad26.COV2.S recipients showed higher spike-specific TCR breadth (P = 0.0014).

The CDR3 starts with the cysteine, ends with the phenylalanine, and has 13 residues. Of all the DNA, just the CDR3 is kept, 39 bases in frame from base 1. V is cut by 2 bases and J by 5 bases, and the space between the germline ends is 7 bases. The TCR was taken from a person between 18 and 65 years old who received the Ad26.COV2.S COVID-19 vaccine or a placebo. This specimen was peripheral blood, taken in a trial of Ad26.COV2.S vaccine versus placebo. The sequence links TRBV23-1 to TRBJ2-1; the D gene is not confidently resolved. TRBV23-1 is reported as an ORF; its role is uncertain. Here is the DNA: TGCGCCAGCAGTCAAGGAGTAAACAATGAGCAGTTCTTC. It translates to CASSQGVNNEQFF.